The text below deals with one TCR beta chain. What it binds is not known. Sequencing used immunoSEQ multiplex PCR; TCRdb keeps in-frame clones, though not all of them. This repertoire shows more than 85,000 clones, around 93% found once; its top ten account for about 0.51%. This sample was included in a study of graft-versus-host responses after intestinal transplantation. Overall study: Uniformly, recipients were administered anti-thymocyte globulin induction with subsequent tacrolimus and steroids for roughly three years.

The CDR3 contains 13 residues. The V end was cut by 3 bases, the J end by 5 bases, with 12 bases between. Germline lookup yields CDR1 SQVTM and CDR2 ANQGSEA. V gene TRBV29-1 combines with J gene TRBJ2-3; D is perhaps TRBD1 (6 bases). The receptor's source is a human donor who received an intestinal transplant. This sample comprised unstimulated CD8+ T cells sorted from spleen or lymph node cells, obtained before intestinal transplant. The CDR3 region is CSVDATGIDTQYF. CDR3 nucleotides: TGCAGCGTTGACGCGACAGGAATAGATACGCAGTATTTT.